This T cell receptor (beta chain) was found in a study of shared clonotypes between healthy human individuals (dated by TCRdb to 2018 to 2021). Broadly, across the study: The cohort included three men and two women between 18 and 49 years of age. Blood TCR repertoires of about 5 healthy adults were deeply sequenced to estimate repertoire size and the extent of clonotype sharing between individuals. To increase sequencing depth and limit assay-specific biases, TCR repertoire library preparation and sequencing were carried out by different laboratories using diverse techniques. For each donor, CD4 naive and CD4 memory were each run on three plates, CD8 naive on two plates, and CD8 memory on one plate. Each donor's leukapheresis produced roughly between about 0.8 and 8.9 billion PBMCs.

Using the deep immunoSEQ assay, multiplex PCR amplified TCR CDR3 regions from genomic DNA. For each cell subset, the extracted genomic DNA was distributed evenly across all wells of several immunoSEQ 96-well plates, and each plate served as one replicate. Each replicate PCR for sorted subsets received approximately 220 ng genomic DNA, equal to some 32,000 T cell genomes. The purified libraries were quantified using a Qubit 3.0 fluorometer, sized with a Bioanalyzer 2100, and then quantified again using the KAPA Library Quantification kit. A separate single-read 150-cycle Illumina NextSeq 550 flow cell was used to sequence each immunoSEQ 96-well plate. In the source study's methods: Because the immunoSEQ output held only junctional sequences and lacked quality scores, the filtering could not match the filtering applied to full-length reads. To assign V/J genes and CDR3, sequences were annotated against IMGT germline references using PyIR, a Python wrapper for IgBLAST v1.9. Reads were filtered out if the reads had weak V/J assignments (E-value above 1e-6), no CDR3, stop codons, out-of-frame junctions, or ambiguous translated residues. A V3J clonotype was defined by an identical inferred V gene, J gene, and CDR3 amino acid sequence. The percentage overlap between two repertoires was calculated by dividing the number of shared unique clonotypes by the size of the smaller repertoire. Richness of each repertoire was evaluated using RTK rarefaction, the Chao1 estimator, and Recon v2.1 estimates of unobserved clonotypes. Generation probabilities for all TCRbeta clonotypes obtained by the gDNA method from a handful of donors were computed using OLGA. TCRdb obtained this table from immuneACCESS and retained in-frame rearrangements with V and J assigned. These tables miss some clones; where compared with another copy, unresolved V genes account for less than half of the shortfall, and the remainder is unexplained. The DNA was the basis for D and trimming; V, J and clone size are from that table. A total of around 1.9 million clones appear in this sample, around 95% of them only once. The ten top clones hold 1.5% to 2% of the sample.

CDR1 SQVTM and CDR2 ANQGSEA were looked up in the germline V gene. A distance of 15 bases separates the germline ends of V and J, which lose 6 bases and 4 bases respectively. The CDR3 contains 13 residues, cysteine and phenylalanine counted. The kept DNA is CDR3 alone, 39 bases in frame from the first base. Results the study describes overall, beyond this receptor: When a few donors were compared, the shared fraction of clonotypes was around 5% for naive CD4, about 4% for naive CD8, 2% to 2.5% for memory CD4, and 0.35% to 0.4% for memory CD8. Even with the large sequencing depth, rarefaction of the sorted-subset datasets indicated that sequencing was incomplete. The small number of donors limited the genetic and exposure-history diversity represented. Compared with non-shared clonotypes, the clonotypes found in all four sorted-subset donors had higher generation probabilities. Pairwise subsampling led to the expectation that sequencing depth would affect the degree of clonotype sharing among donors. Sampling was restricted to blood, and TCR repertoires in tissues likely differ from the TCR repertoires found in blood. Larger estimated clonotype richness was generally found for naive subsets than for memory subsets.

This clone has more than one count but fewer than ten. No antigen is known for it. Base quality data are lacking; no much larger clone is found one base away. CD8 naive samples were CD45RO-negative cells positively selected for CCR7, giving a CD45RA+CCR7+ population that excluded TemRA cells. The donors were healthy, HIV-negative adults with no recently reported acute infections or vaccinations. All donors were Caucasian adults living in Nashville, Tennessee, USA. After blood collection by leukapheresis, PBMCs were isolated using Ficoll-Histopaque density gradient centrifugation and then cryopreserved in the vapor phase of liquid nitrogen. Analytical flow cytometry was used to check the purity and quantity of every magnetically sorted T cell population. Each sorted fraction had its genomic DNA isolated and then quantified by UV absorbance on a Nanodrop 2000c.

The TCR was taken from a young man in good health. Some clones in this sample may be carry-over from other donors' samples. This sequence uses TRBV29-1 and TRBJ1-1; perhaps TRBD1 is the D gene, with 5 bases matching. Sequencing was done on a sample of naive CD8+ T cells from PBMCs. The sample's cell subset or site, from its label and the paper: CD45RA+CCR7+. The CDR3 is CSVPAGSLTEAFF. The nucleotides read TGCAGCGTCCCCGCAGGGTCCCTCACTGAAGCTTTCTTT.